A single TCR beta chain is shown here with its context. How the authors handled the data: Reference gene primer amplification in the assay estimated nucleated cell counts. Profiled with immunoSEQ multiplex PCR; TCRdb holds only in-frame clones, not every one. The V and J calls and clone size were taken over from that table, and D and trimming were inferred from the DNA. The profile shows 200,000 or so clones, under 90% of them singletons. These data originate in a study of blood T cell repertoires in COVID-19. Whole-study context: COVID-19 samples, acute and convalescent, were from the United States, Italy and Spain. Sample material is recorded as cDNA or gDNA derived from T cells, B-cell-depleted T cells, or PBMCs.

V was shortened by 5 bases and J by 3 bases, with 14 bases between the two germline ends. CDR1 and CDR2 (germline): SQVTM, ANQGSEA. The CDR3 has 13 residues. The chain combines TRBV29-1 with TRBJ2-7; D call uncertain. The sample consisted of peripheral blood. This TCR derives from a woman in her fifties or sixties who had recovered from COVID-19. The CDR3 bases are TGCAGCGTTACTGAGGCTATCCTCTACGAGCAGTACTTC. It translates to CSVTEAILYEQYF.